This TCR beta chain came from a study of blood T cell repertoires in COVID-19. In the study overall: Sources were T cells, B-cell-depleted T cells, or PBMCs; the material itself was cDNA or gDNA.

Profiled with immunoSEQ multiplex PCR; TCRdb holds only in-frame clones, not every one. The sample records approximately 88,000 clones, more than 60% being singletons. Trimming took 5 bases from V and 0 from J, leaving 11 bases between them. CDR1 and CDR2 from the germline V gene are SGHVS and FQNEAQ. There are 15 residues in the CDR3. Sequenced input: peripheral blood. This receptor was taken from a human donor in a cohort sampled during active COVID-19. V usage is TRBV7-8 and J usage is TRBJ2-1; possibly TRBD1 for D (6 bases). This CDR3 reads CASSTTGISYNEQFF. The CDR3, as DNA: TGTGCCAGCAGCACAACAGGGATCTCCTACAATGAGCAGTTCTTC.